The present T cell receptor beta chain was sequenced within a study of TIL therapy for anti-PD-1-resistant metastatic lung cancer. Study background: Tumor harvest preceded PD-1/PD-L1 blockade, followed by nivolumab treatment.

There are 15 residues in the CDR3. The J segment lost 7 bases and the V segment lost 4 bases, leaving 10 bases of the junction unmatched. The germline gives CDR1 SNHLY, CDR2 FYNNEI. The immunoSEQ assay was v3. Some clones are missing from TCRdb's copy, which holds only in-frame ones; the method was immunoSEQ multiplex PCR. The sample consists of roughly 16,000 clones, less than 80% of them appearing once. As to time point: pre-treatment sample, taken before nivolumab and TIL therapy. This clone came up a few times. The input for sequencing was blood, taken at baseline. V usage is TRBV2 and J usage is TRBJ1-5, with 7 bases fitting TRBD1. This sequence originates from a person aged 25-80 years with non-small cell lung cancer. The CDR3 coding sequence is TGTGCCAGCAGTGCGACAGGGTTTGGAGAGCAGCCCCAGCATTTT. Encoded protein: CASSATGFGEQPQHF.